Each of the 29 T cell receptor beta chains below was sequenced from the same sample in a study of regulatory T cells in long-lasting Graves disease. Specified time point: newly diagnosed GD, antithyroid drugs for less than 3 months. Scientists built the TCR library using RNA that was extracted from PBMCs. HTBI primers from iRepertoire and Arm-PCR of CDR3 regions yielded the TCR beta libraries. MiXCR, run by TCRdb on the multiplex PCR reads, gives a single entry per CDR3 protein. The data show roughly 420,000 distinct CDR3 sequences, 12% to 15% seen once. This same sample was also part of a study on T cells in Graves' hyperthyroidism and ophthalmopathy.

The sample was peripheral blood mononuclear cells (PBMCs), taken at new diagnosis, from a patient treated with antithyroid drugs. Receptors were obtained from a woman aged 45-60 years with Graves disease.

This clonotype has more than one count but fewer than ten. The chain is built from TRBV4-1 and TRBJ1-1, with D uncertain. Trimming pared 1 base from V and 5 bases from J, leaving 5 bases between. Germline CDR1 reads MGHRA; CDR2 reads YSYEKL. This CDR3 comprises 12 residues. CDR3 sequence: CASSQGKTEAFF. CDR3 nucleotides: TGCGCCAGCAGCCAAGGAAAAACTGAAGCTTTCTTT.

This clonotype appeared a few times. Just one base apart from a much larger clone, this may be a read error. V and J are TRBV28 and TRBJ2-1, with 10 bases aligning to TRBD2. The CDR3 loop spans 18 amino acids. The germline V gene encodes CDR1 MDHEN and CDR2 SYDVKM. Trimming removed 3 bases from V and 3 bases from J; junction bases left unmatched: 11. CDR3 sequence (DNA): TGTGCCAGCAGTTTTCCCGGGACTAGCGAGTACTGCTACAATGAGCAGTTCTTC. Its translation is CASSFPGTSEYCYNEQFF.

This clonotype was detected a few times. The chain is built from TRBV10-2 and TRBJ2-1, with 8 bases identical to TRBD2. The V gene's germline CDR1 is WSHSY and CDR2 SAAADI. V lost 4 bases, J lost 4 bases, and 9 bases stayed unmatched. This CDR3 has 16 amino acids. CDR3 DNA: TGCGCCAGCAGTGTTCGGGAGGGCCCGGTTTACAATGAGCAGTTCTTC. Amino acids: CASSVREGPVYNEQFF.

This clonotype came up many times. The rearrangement joins TRBV28 to TRBJ2-7, with 10 bases lining up with TRBD1. This CDR3 is built from 16 residues. The trim removed 4 bases at V and 5 bases at J, leaving 11 bases unmatched. The germline CDR1 and CDR2 sequences are MDHEN and SYDVKM. CDR3 loop: CASSSYGQGGSNEQYF. The CDR3 nucleotides read TGTGCCAGCAGTTCTTATGGACAGGGGGGGTCGAACGAGCAGTACTTC.

This rearrangement joins TRBV20-1 to TRBJ2-1; 9 bases match TRBD2. Germline-derived CDR1 and CDR2 are DFQATT and SNEGSKA (reference sequence). This CDR3 is 14 amino acids long. Germline trimming cut 0 bases from V and 8 bases from J; bases unmatched to any gene: 5. The CDR3 nucleotides are TGCAGTGCTAGAGAGGGCGGGAGGGCCGATGAGCAGTTCTTC. It translates to CSAREGGRADEQFF.

This clonotype has a count of ten or more. The genes are TRBV30 and TRBJ2-3, with 9 positions matching TRBD1. Germline V lookup: CDR1 GTSNPN, CDR2 SVGIG (reference sequence). The CDR3 has 13 amino acids. J gave up 3 bases and V 5 bases, and 3 bases lay outside the gene matches. Here the CDR3 DNA reads TGTGCCTGGGACAGGGGGATTACAGATACGCAGTATTTT. Its protein product is CAWDRGITDTQYF. The full variable domain, completed using reference TRBV30 and TRBJ2-3, is SQTIHQWPATLVQPVGSPLSLECTVEGTSNPNLYWYRQAAGRGLQLLFYSVGIGQISSEVPQNLSASRPQDRQFILSSKKLLLSDSGFYLCAWDRGITDTQYFGPGTRLTVL.

CDR3 residues: CASSLTGDGYEQYF. In DNA form, the CDR3 reads TGCGCCAGCAGCTTGACAGGGGATGGCTACGAGCAGTACTTC. This chain uses TRBV5-1 with TRBJ2-7, with 7 bases lining up with TRBD1. Trimming cost V 1 base and J 3 bases; bases outside gene matches: 4. The CDR3 sequence is 14 residues long. CDR1 SGHRS and CDR2 YFSETQ come from the germline V gene.

This clonotype was detected only a few times. The gene calls are TRBV12-3 or TRBV12-4 and TRBJ2-3; 8 bases match TRBD1. The CDR3 loop spans 17 amino acids. V shed 0 bases and J 3 bases; nucleotides not matched to a gene: 8. CDR3 sequence (DNA): TGTGCCAGCAGTTTAGCGCGTGCGCGGACAGGGACAGATACGCAGTATTTT. Translated, it gives CASSLARARTGTDTQYF.

This clonotype was recorded many times. The CDR3 DNA reads as TGTGCCAGCAGTGCGGCAGGGTTGGGAGACACCATATATTTT. Protein product: CASSAAGLGDTIYF. J is TRBJ1-3 and V is TRBV2, with D tentatively TRBD1 (5 bases). CDR1 is SNHLY, CDR2 FYNNEI, per germline. The CDR3 has 14 residues. V gave up 4 bases and J gave up 8 bases, with 15 bases separating them.

This clonotype was detected many times. The rearrangement joins TRBV19 to TRBJ2-1, with 8 bases identical to TRBD1. The CDR3 sequence is 16 residues long. J was trimmed by 7 bases and V by 2 bases; bases with no gene match: 10. Germline V gene data show CDR1 as LNHDA and CDR2 as SQIVND (reference sequence). The CDR3 is CASSINPTGVVNEQFF. The DNA of the CDR3 is TGTGCCAGTAGTATAAACCCGACAGGGGTTGTGAATGAGCAGTTCTTC.

V and J are TRBV18 and TRBJ2-5; D ambiguous. V was clipped by 6 bases and J by 2 bases, with 16 bases between them. The CDR3 spans 15 residues. The germline V gene encodes CDR1 KGHSH and CDR2 LQKENI. The CDR3 loop reads CASSPAGRTQETQYF. Written as DNA, the CDR3 is TGTGCCAGCTCGCCGGCCGGCAGAACTCAAGAGACCCAGTACTTC.

This clonotype showed up many times. This sequence joins TRBV27 and TRBJ2-1; 8 bases agree with TRBD2. CDR1 is MNHEY and CDR2 is SMNVEV in the germline V gene (reference sequence). With 3 bases clipped from V and 0 bases from J, the junction kept 10 bases outside the gene matches. This CDR3 contains 18 residues. Here the CDR3 reads CASSFSVTSASSYNEQFF. CDR3 sequence (DNA): TGTGCCAGCAGTTTTTCGGTGACTAGCGCGAGCTCCTACAATGAGCAGTTCTTC.

There are many counts of this clonotype. The chain carries TRBV6-2 or TRBV6-3 and TRBJ2-1, with 7 bases fitting TRBD2. Germline CDR1 reads MNHEY; CDR2 reads SVGEGT. The V gene end was trimmed by 6 bases and the J gene end by 6 bases; junction bases not matched to a gene: 11. The CDR3 has 15 amino acids. CDR3 amino acids: CASSGRREWANEQFF. The CDR3 nucleotides read TGTGCCAGCAGCGGGCGGCGGGAGTGGGCCAATGAGCAGTTCTTC.

This clonotype showed up just a few times. This chain links TRBV5-1 with TRBJ2-7; D is tentatively TRBD1 or TRBD2 (5 bases each). Trimming took off 4 bases at V and 4 bases at J, with 15 bases between the two ends. This CDR3 has 14 residues. CDR1 and CDR2 (germline): SGHRS, YFSETQ. The CDR3 DNA follows: TGCGCCAGCAGCCCAACACTGGGACGTTACGAGCAGTACTTC. Amino acids: CASSPTLGRYEQYF.

Ten or more counts support this clonotype. This chain links TRBV7-9 with TRBJ1-2; a possible D gene is TRBD1 (5 bases). CDR3 length: 14 residues. V was trimmed by 0 bases and J by 8 bases, leaving 13 bases between them. CDR1 is SEHNR, CDR2 FQNEAQ, per germline (reference sequence). CDR3 in DNA: TGTGCCAGCAGCTTAGCAGGGGAAAGGGAAGGCTACACCTTC. It codes for CASSLAGEREGYTF.

Concerning this clonotype itself: One base away lies a much larger clone, so this may be a sequencing read error. The conserved final phenylalanine or tryptophan is absent from the CDR3, which likely points to a read error. The chain joins TRBV7-3 to TRBJ1-2, with 7 bases identical to TRBD1. This CDR3 has 14 amino acids. Germline CDR1 reads SGHTA; CDR2 reads FQGTGA. The ends lost 6 bases at V and 0 bases at J; junction bases unmatched: 4. The CDR3: CASRAGTANYGYTL. CDR3 sequence (DNA): TGTGCCAGCAGGGCCGGGACAGCTAACTATGGCTACACCTTA.

This clonotype has a count of ten or more. The chain employs TRBV5-1 and TRBJ1-1; D not resolved. V was clipped by 0 bases and J by 11 bases, with 14 bases between them. CDR1 is SGHRS, CDR2 YFSETQ, per germline. The CDR3 is 13 residues long. The DNA for the CDR3 is TGCGCCAGCAGCTTGGTTCACCCTCAGGATGCTTTCTTT. Residues: CASSLVHPQDAFF.

Many counts were recorded for this clonotype. This sequence joins TRBV5-1 and TRBJ2-5; TRBD2 aligns across 9 bases. Looked up from germline, CDR1 is SGHRS and CDR2 is YFSETQ. The CDR3 sequence is 13 residues long. The V gene end was trimmed by 5 bases and the J gene end by 5 bases; junction bases not matched to a gene: 4. The DNA of the CDR3 is TGCGCCAGCAGGCCTAGCGGGACGGAGACCCAGTACTTC. It codes for CASRPSGTETQYF.

This clonotype has only a few counts. This may stem from a read error, because a much larger clone lies one nucleotide away. It is likely a read error, because the conserved phenylalanine at the end of the CDR3 is missing. CDR3 protein: CASSVGQSRAFS. In nucleotides, the CDR3 is TGTGCCAGCAGTGTGGGACAGTCGCGGGCTTTCTCT. The chain combines TRBV12-3 or TRBV12-4 with TRBJ1-1, with 7 bases aligning to TRBD1. This CDR3 has 12 amino acids. Losses at the gene ends were 5 bases for V and 11 bases for J; bases not matched to a gene: 8.

This clonotype was seen repeatedly, ten times or more. This chain connects TRBV30 to TRBJ2-1; 9 nucleotides agree with TRBD1. The CDR3 covers 15 residues. J gave up 9 bases and V 3 bases, and 12 bases lay outside the gene matches. Germline V CDR1 and CDR2: GTSNPN, SVGIG (reference sequence). The CDR3 here is CAWRLTGGADGEQFF. The CDR3 DNA sequence: TGTGCCTGGAGGCTAACAGGGGGCGCCGACGGTGAGCAGTTCTTC.

This clonotype has a single count. The conserved final phenylalanine or tryptophan is absent from the CDR3, which likely points to a read error. The CDR3 spells CASSLQPGHQAEAFL. For the CDR3, the DNA is TGTGCCAGCAGTTTACAACCGGGACACCAAGCTGAAGCTTTCCTT. The chain joins TRBV28 to TRBJ1-1; possibly TRBD1 for D (6 bases). This CDR3 region has 15 residues. The germline V gene encodes CDR1 MDHEN and CDR2 SYDVKM. The V end was cut by 2 bases, the J end by 6 bases, with 16 bases between.

The chain links TRBV28 to TRBJ1-1; possibly TRBD1 for D (5 bases). Germline CDR1 reads MDHEN; CDR2 reads SYDVKM. CDR3 length equals 14 residues. The germline V and J ends were trimmed by 7 bases and 11 bases, with 23 bases remaining between them. CDR3 sequence reads: CASTNHASREGAFF. CDR3 DNA sequence: TGTGCCAGCACCAACCACGCTTCCAGGGAGGGGGCTTTCTTT.

This clonotype was counted many times. The J gene is TRBJ2-3, the V gene TRBV4-1; TRBD2 matches 10 bases. V was clipped by 0 bases and J by 3 bases; unmatched bases: 3. The length of the CDR3 is 16 residues. CDR1 MGHRA and CDR2 YSYEKL come from the germline V gene. The CDR3 nucleotides are TGCGCCAGCAGCCAAGATGCTAGCGGGAGTACAGATACGCAGTATTTT. It yields the protein CASSQDASGSTDTQYF.

In this sample, this clonotype turned up many times. The chain employs TRBV27 and TRBJ2-3; D is unresolved. Germline values: CDR1 MNHEY, CDR2 SMNVEV (reference sequence). There are 13 residues in the CDR3. Trimming cost V 6 bases and J 0 bases, with 7 bases left between them. The CDR3 reads CASRSNSTDTQYF. The CDR3 DNA follows: TGTGCCAGCAGATCCAATAGCACAGATACGCAGTATTTT.

This clonotype was recorded many times. The rearrangement uses TRBV6-1 and TRBJ2-7, with TRBD1 matching 7 bases. The germline CDR1 and CDR2 sequences are MNHNS and SASEGT. The CDR3 contains 13 residues. J was trimmed by 2 bases and V by 11 bases; bases with no gene match: 9. CDR3 region: CAVSPGQTYEQYF. The DNA of the CDR3 is TGTGCCGTTTCTCCGGGACAGACCTACGAGCAGTACTTC.

This clonotype was detected ten times or more. The V call is TRBV3-1, the J call TRBJ1-2; D gene ambiguous. Trimming removed 4 bases at V and 4 bases at J, with 19 bases between. The length of the CDR3 is 16 residues. Germline V CDR1 and CDR2: LGHDT, YNNKEL (reference sequence). CDR3 sequence reads: CASSPVGDGAFYGYTF. For the CDR3, the DNA is TGTGCCAGCAGCCCCGTCGGCGACGGAGCCTTCTATGGCTACACCTTC.

This chain uses TRBV10-2 with TRBJ2-5; D tentatively reads TRBD1 or TRBD2 (6 bases each). The DNA end favors TRBJ2-1, so the J call may be wrong. Germline V gives CDR1 WSHSY, CDR2 SAAADI. The CDR3 extends over 14 amino acids. The DNA of the CDR3 is TGCGCCAGCAGCGGGGGCTTAGTCCTCAATGAGCAGTTCTTC. As protein: CASSGGLVLNEQFF.

V gene TRBV5-1 combines with J gene TRBJ2-7; unclear D gene. The CDR3 length is 14 residues. Germline assignment: CDR1 SGHRS and CDR2 YFSETQ. Trimming took off 0 bases at V and 9 bases at J, with 16 bases between the two ends. The DNA of the CDR3 is TGCGCCAGCAGCTTGGAATACAGACACCCGGTGCAGTACTTC. The encoded protein is CASSLEYRHPVQYF.

The chain combines TRBV6-1 with TRBJ2-5; D could derive from TRBD1 or TRBD2 (5 bases each). The germline CDR1 and CDR2 sequences are MNHNS and SASEGT. V lost 8 bases and J lost 2, with 15 bases in between. The CDR3 is 14 residues long. CDR3 in DNA: TGTGCCAGCGGCCGAGGAGAGGGGCAAGAGACCCAGTACTTC. This codes for CASGRGEGQETQYF.